The 15 T cell receptor beta chains below come from one sample, sequenced in a study of T-cell memory formation after mild COVID-19. TCRdb recomputed calls from the 5' RACE reads with MiXCR, one row per CDR3 protein. The table includes 150,000 to 200,000 distinct CDR3 sequences, around 13% detected once. The specimen was PBMCs or a T cell subset sorted from them (not recorded which). These receptors all come from an adult woman who had mild COVID-19 (a few samples of this study predate the infection). Cell type and time point are not known.

Written as DNA, the CDR3 is TGCGCCAGCAGCCAAGATGGTGGTGGGGGGGCCGGCGATGAGCAGTTCTTC. Residues: CASSQDGGGGAGDEQFF. This rearrangement joins TRBV4-1 to TRBJ2-1; maybe TRBD2 (7 bases). The length of the CDR3 is 17 residues. V was shortened by 0 bases and J by 8 bases, with 20 bases between the two germline ends. Germline V CDR1 and CDR2: MGHRA, YSYEKL.

This clonotype was counted many times. J is TRBJ2-1 and V is TRBV5-1; TRBD2 is a possible D gene (6 bases). The V gene's germline CDR1 is SGHRS and CDR2 YFSETQ. The CDR3 consists of 13 residues. The V and J ends lost 0 bases and 9 bases respectively, with 10 bases between them. The CDR3 nucleotides are TGCGCCAGCAGCTTGGCGTACGGGGGTGAGCAGTTCTTC. Translating gives CASSLAYGGEQFF.

The sample holds a few counts of this clonotype. The chain is built from TRBV7-3 and TRBJ1-2; maybe TRBD1 (6 bases). The V gene lost 2 bases and the J gene lost 6 bases, with 10 bases spanning the gap. The germline V gene encodes CDR1 SGHTA and CDR2 FQGTGA. The CDR3 is made up of 13 amino acids. CDR3 residues: CASSLGRGDGYTF. In nucleotides, the CDR3 is TGTGCCAGCAGCTTAGGCAGGGGAGATGGCTACACCTTC.

The table lists this clonotype with a few counts. The chain has TRBV12-3 or TRBV12-4 and TRBJ1-2; tentatively, D is TRBD1 (5 bases). The length of the CDR3 is 17 residues. V lost 6 bases and J lost 5, with 25 bases in between. In DNA, the CDR3 is TGTGCCAGCAGCCTCCCCCTTGGGCCAGGTGGGGCGTATGGCTACACCTTC. This gives the protein CASSLPLGPGGAYGYTF.

The rearrangement uses TRBV7-8 and TRBJ2-5, with D perhaps TRBD2 (5 bases). From germline, CDR1 is SGHVS and CDR2 FQNEAQ. V was trimmed by 3 bases and J by 5 bases, leaving 16 bases between them. CDR3 length: 15 residues. CDR3 residues: CASSFGRETRETQYF. The CDR3 nucleotides are TGTGCCAGCAGCTTTGGAAGGGAGACGAGGGAGACCCAGTACTTC.

This clonotype was seen a few times. V gene TRBV18 combines with J gene TRBJ2-7; TRBD2 agrees at 9 bases. The trim removed 0 bases at V and 2 bases at J, leaving 2 bases unmatched. The germline V gene has CDR1 KGHSH and CDR2 LQKENI. This CDR3 has 15 amino acids. CDR3 amino acids: CASSPPLAGAYEQYF. CDR3 bases: TGTGCCAGCTCACCACCATTAGCGGGGGCCTACGAGCAGTACTTC. The full variable domain, with the rest looked up from reference TRBV18 and TRBJ2-7, is NAGVMQNPRHLVRRRGQEARLRCSPMKGHSHVYWYRQLPEEGLKFMVYLQKENIIDESGMPKERFSAEFPKEGPSILRIQQVVRGDSAAYFCASSPPLAGAYEQYFGPGTRLTVT.

This sequence joins TRBV20-1 and TRBJ1-1; TRBD1 might be the D (6 bases). CDR3 length: 13 amino acids. The V gene's germline CDR1 is DFQATT and CDR2 SNEGSKA (reference sequence). V was shortened by 6 bases and J by 7 bases, with 18 bases between the two germline ends. CDR3 amino acids: CSARVGGAGEAFF. CDR3 nucleotide sequence: TGCAGTGCGAGGGTGGGGGGCGCAGGTGAAGCTTTCTTT.

This clonotype was recorded a few times. This chain uses TRBV7-9 with TRBJ2-7; D is possibly TRBD1 (5 bases). Germline CDR1 and CDR2: SEHNR and FQNEAQ (reference sequence). This CDR3 region has 14 residues. Trimming left V 4 bases short and J 2 bases short, with 12 bases between. The CDR3 region has the DNA TGTGCCAGCAGCTCGGATGGACACACCTACGAGCAGTACTTC. Translating it yields CASSSDGHTYEQYF.

This clonotype was found a few times. This chain links TRBV5-5 with TRBJ1-1, with D hard to call. This CDR3 has 16 amino acids. Trimming removed 3 bases from V and 4 bases from J, with 19 bases in between. The germline CDR1 and CDR2 sequences are SGHKS and YYEKEE (reference sequence). Written as DNA, the CDR3 is TGTGCCAGCAGCTACAGAGACCTGAGAGCCGGCACTGAAGCTTTCTTT. This translates into CASSYRDLRAGTEAFF.

This clonotype was observed a few times. The chain employs TRBV7-6 and TRBJ1-1; D perhaps matches TRBD1 (5 bases). V lost 4 bases, J lost 5 bases, and 14 bases lay in between. The germline CDR1 and CDR2 sequences are SGHVS and FNYEAQ. CDR3 length equals 14 residues. The CDR3 bases are TGTGCCAGCAGCTCCTACGTCGGGGGGACTGAAGCTTTCTTT. Translation: CASSSYVGGTEAFF.

This clonotype came up a few times. The chain joins TRBV7-3 to TRBJ2-3; 11 bases line up with TRBD2. CDR3 size: 15 residues. Per the germline V gene, CDR1 is SGHTA and CDR2 is FQGTGA. V gave up 5 bases and J gave up 4 bases; unmatched junction bases: 5. CDR3 residues: CASSLTSGGPDTQYF. The CDR3 DNA is TGTGCCAGCAGCCTTACTAGCGGGGGTCCAGATACGCAGTATTTT.

This clonotype was counted only a few times. The chain carries TRBV20-1 and TRBJ2-7; 12 nucleotides line up with TRBD2. The J segment lost 3 bases and the V segment lost 4 bases, leaving 4 bases of the junction unmatched. CDR3 length: 14 residues. The germline gives CDR1 DFQATT, CDR2 SNEGSKA (reference sequence). This CDR3 is CSATGLAGNYEQYF. For the CDR3, the DNA is TGCAGTGCTACCGGACTAGCGGGAAACTACGAGCAGTACTTC.

The genes are TRBV12-3 or TRBV12-4 and TRBJ2-2; D might be TRBD1 (5 bases). V lost 5 bases and J lost 4, with 23 bases in between. The CDR3 covers 18 residues. This chain's CDR3 is CASSPRRPDRVVTGELFF. The CDR3 DNA sequence: TGTGCCAGCAGTCCGAGACGACCCGACAGAGTGGTCACCGGGGAGCTGTTTTTT.

The V call is TRBV20-1, the J call TRBJ2-7; D remains unclear. The CDR3 consists of 14 residues. CDR1 DFQATT and CDR2 SNEGSKA come from the germline V gene (reference sequence). Trimming stripped 5 bases from V and 3 bases from J, with 17 bases between. The CDR3 nucleotides read TGCAGTGCTCCAAAGGACCCAACCCGCTACGAGCAGTACTTC. This encodes CSAPKDPTRYEQYF.

This clonotype was seen many times. The rearrangement links TRBV6-5 to TRBJ2-5; D gene uncertain. Germline V gives CDR1 MNHEY, CDR2 SVGAGI. This CDR3 spans 16 amino acids. V was shortened by 0 bases and J by 3 bases, with 14 bases between the two germline ends. The CDR3 protein is CASSYSGSIEEETQYF. CDR3 coding DNA: TGTGCCAGCAGTTACTCGGGTTCAATAGAGGAAGAGACCCAGTACTTC.